This TCR beta chain was captured by sequencing in a study of CD8 T cells in Susac syndrome. Study findings and constraints: A relatively small number of individuals underwent TCR sequencing and HLA analysis.

A remark on this clonotype: Its specificity is unknown.

Random hexamers were used to reverse transcribe the RNA input (about 0.5 to 1 ug). With immunoSEQ multiplex PCR, TCR beta CDR3 was amplified across 54 Vbeta and 13 Jbeta. TCRdb reprocessed the immunoSEQ multiplex PCR reads via MiXCR and lists one record per CDR3 protein. Of around 130,000 distinct CDR3 sequences in the sample, under 95% were seen once. CD8+ and CD4+ T cells from blood underwent TCR beta sequencing. Negative isolation was applied to CD8+ and CD4+ T cells, and FACS enrichment was applied to TEMRA cells. The V end was cut by 1 base, the J end by 1 base, with 10 bases between. There are 15 residues in the CDR3. The germline gives CDR1 SGHDN, CDR2 FVKESK.

The clonotype originates from a human donor with multiple sclerosis. What was sequenced was CD8+ T cells from PBMCs. The chain joins TRBV14 to TRBJ2-5, with D possibly matching TRBD2 (5 bases). The CDR3 sequence is CASSQGEQSQETQYF. For the CDR3, the DNA is TGTGCCAGCAGCCAAGGGGAGCAAAGCCAAGAGACCCAGTACTTC.